These 5 T cell receptor beta chains share one sample of origin, sequenced in a study of cytomegalovirus exposure and HLA in healthy donors. Use of 60 Vbeta and 13 Jbeta primers characterized the PCR. TCRdb's copy holds only in-frame clones and misses some; the assay was immunoSEQ multiplex PCR. In total, the table holds approximately 210,000 clones. Sequences were obtained from PBMCs. The receptors stem from a woman aged 25 to 39 in good health and CMV-seropositive.

This chain connects TRBV5-4 to TRBJ1-2, with D tentatively TRBD1 (5 bases). The CDR3 sequence is 14 residues long. Germline lookup yields CDR1 SGHNT and CDR2 YYREEE (reference sequence). The V gene lost 1 base and the J gene lost 4 bases, with 11 bases spanning the gap. This CDR3 is CASSLPGVPYGYTF. CDR3 sequence (DNA): TGTGCCAGCAGCTTGCCGGGGGTCCCCTATGGCTACACCTTC.

V gene TRBV5-1 combines with J gene TRBJ1-2; D gene uncertain. Trimming left V 0 bases short and J 1 base short, with 7 bases between. This CDR3 comprises 14 residues. In germline, CDR1 is SGHRS, CDR2 YFSETQ. CDR3 sequence reads: CASSLAVSNYGYTF. In nucleotides, the CDR3 is TGCGCCAGCAGCTTGGCTGTCAGTAACTATGGCTACACCTTC.

The rearrangement uses TRBV11-2 and TRBJ2-2; possible D gene TRBD1, 6 bases. V was shortened by 2 bases and J by 6 bases, with 13 bases between the two germline ends. The CDR3 has 15 residues. CDR1 SGHAT and CDR2 FQNNGV come from the germline V gene. The DNA of the CDR3 is TGTGCCAGCAGCTTAAGTTTTTCAGGGGCCGGGGAGCTGTTTTTT. Translation gives CASSLSFSGAGELFF. Looking up the rest from reference TRBV11-2 and TRBJ2-2 gives the full variable domain: EAGVAQSPRYKIIEKRQSVAFWCNPISGHATLYWYQQILGQGPKLLIQFQNNGVVDDSQLPKDRFSAERLKGVDSTLKIQPAKLEDSAVYLCASSLSFSGAGELFFGEGSRLTVL.

The rearrangement links TRBV27 to TRBJ1-2; D may be TRBD1 (6 bases). The CDR3 extends over 14 amino acids. Germline loops: CDR1 MNHEY, CDR2 SMNVEV (reference sequence). Deletions cut 4 bases from V and 4 bases from J, with 13 bases between. CDR3 in amino acids: CASSSHRASYGYTF. The CDR3 DNA is TGTGCCAGCAGTTCGCACAGGGCATCCTATGGCTACACCTTC.

The genes are TRBV19 and TRBJ1-1, with TRBD1 as a possible D gene (6 bases). Trimming pared 2 bases from V and 0 bases from J, leaving 13 bases between. Germline V gene lookup returns CDR1 LNHDA and CDR2 SQIVND (reference sequence). The CDR3 has 16 amino acids. The CDR3 sequence is CASSINQGTMNTEAFF. The CDR3 region has the DNA TGTGCCAGTAGTATAAATCAGGGGACCATGAACACTGAAGCTTTCTTT.